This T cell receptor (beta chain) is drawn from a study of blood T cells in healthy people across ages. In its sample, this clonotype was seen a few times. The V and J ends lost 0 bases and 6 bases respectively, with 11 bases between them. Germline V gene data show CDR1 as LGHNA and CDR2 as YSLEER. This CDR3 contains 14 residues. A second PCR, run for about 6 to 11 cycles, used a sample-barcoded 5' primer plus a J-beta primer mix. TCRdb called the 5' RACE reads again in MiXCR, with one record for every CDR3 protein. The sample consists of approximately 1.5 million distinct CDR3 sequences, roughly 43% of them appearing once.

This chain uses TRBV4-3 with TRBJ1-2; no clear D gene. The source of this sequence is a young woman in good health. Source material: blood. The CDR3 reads CASSQDHGQHGYTF. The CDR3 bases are TGCGCCAGCAGCCAAGATCATGGTCAGCATGGCTACACCTTC.